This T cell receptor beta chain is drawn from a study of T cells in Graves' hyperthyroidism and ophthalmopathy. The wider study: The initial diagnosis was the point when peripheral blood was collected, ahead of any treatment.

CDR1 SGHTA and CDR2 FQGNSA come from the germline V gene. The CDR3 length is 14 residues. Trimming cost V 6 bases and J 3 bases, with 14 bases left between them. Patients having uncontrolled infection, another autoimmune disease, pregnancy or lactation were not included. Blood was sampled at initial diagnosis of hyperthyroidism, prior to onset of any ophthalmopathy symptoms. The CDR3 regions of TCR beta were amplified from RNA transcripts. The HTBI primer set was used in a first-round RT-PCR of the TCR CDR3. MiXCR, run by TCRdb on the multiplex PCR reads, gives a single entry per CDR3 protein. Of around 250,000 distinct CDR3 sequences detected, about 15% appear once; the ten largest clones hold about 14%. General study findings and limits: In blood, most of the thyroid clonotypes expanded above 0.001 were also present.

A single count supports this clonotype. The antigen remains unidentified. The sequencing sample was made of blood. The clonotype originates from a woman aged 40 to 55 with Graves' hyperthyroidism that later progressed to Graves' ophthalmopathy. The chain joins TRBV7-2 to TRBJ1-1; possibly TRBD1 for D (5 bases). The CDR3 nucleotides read TGTGCCAGCAGTCTCAGGGATAGAGACACTGAAGCTTTCTTT. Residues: CASSLRDRDTEAFF.